This is a list of T cell receptor beta chains from one sample in a study of cytotoxic CD8 clonotypes in ibrutinib-treated CLL. Method: immunoSEQ multiplex PCR; TCRdb's copy keeps in-frame clones and lacks some. The repertoire holds over 100,000 clones, with under 70% as singletons. Source: PBMCs, taken after 24 months of ibrutinib treatment. The origin of the receptors is a human donor with chronic lymphocytic leukemia. The CDR3 runs from the conserved cysteine through the conserved F or W. D genes are given only for firm matches. Not every row has a clone size; where given, it reads once, few, many or a size class.

>many|TRBD1|TRBJ1-1|TRBV15
TGTGCCACCAGCAGCCCTGCAGGGGGGAGCACTGAAGCTTTCTTT
CATSSPAGGSTEAFF
>NA|NA|TRBJ2-7|TRBV9
TGTGCCAGCAGCCTAGAAGGATACGAGCAGTACTTC
CASSLEGYEQYF
>NA|NA|TRBJ2-6|TRBV4-2
TGTGCCAGCAGCCAAAGCTCTGGGGCCAACGTCCTGACTTTC
CASSQSSGANVLTF
>few|NA|TRBJ1-6|TRBV27
TGTGCCAGCAGTTTATCGAGCTCCTATAATTCACCCCTCCACTTT
CASSLSSSYNSPLHF
>few|NA|TRBJ1-6|TRBV5-6
TGTGCCAGCAGCTTGGCAGGGAGTTGGTCACCCCTCCACTTT
CASSLAGSWSPLHF
>few|NA|TRBJ2-5|TRBV5-6
TGTGCCAGCAGCTTGGAGGGCCCTCAAGAGACCCAGTACTTC
CASSLEGPQETQYF
>few|NA|TRBJ2-7|TRBV6-6
TGTGCCAGCAGTTACATCCGGTTCGAGCAGTACTTC
CASSYIRFEQYF
>NA|TRBD1|TRBJ2-7|TRBV5-1
TGCGCCAGCAGCGCCAGCGTGGGACAGCGCTACGAGCAGTACTTC
CASSASVGQRYEQYF
>NA|TRBD1|TRBJ2-1|TRBV28
TGTGCCAGCAGCAACCAGGGGGCGCCAAGAAATGAGCAGTTCTTC
CASSNQGAPRNEQFF
>many|NA|TRBJ2-1|TRBV29-1
TGCAGCGTTGAAGTTCAAACAGCCCGCTCCTACAATGAGCAGTTCTTC
CSVEVQTARSYNEQFF
>NA|TRBD1|TRBJ1-2|TRBV9
TGTGCCAGCAGCGTGGGGGGACAGGGAAATGGCTACACCTTC
CASSVGGQGNGYTF
>NA|NA|TRBJ2-7|TRBV10-3
TGTGCCATCAGTGACACGAGGGCCCCCTCCTACGAGCAGTACTTC
CAISDTRAPSYEQYF
>NA|TRBD1|TRBJ2-2|TRBV7-2
TGTGCCAGCAGCCAGAGGGTACAGGGGTCCACCGGGGAGCTGTTTTTT
CASSQRVQGSTGELFF
>NA|TRBD1|TRBJ2-7|TRBV19
TGTGCCAGTAGCACGACAGGGGCCTACGAGCAGTACTTC
CASSTTGAYEQYF
>NA|NA|TRBJ2-1|TRBV10-1
TGCGCCAGCGGGAGCTCCTACAATGAGCAGTTCTTC
CASGSSYNEQFF
>once|NA|TRBJ1-5|TRBV10-1
TGCGCCAGCAGTGACTGGGGGGGTCAGCCCCAGCATTTT
CASSDWGGQPQHF